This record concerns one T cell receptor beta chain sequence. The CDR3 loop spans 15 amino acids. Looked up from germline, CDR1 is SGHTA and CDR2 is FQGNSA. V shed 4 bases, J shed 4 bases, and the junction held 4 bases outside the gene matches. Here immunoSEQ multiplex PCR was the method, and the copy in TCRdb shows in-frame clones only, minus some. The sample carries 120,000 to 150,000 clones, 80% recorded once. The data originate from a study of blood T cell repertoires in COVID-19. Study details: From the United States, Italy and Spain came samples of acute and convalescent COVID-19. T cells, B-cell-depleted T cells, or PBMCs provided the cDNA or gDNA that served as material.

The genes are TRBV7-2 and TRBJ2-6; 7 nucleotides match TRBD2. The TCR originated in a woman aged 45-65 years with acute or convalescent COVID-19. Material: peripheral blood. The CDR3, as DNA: TGTGCCAGCAGCTCCGTGGGAGGGGGGGCCAACGTCCTGACTTTC. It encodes CASSSVGGGANVLTF.